The 9 T cell receptor beta chains below all came from one sample that was sequenced in a study of T cell changes during pregnancy in multiple sclerosis. Sequencing was performed with immunoSEQ multiplex PCR; in TCRdb, only in-frame clones are kept and a portion is missing. The data show around 56,000 clones, approximately 94% seen once. The material sequenced was CD8+ T cells from peripheral blood mononuclear cells, taken after pregnancy. These receptors were collected from a female donor with multiple sclerosis, enrolled in a pregnancy study.

About this clone: Different DNA sequences within this sample yield the same CDR3. The CDR3 coding sequence is TGTGCCAGCAGTTTGACAGGGTCCTATGGCTACACCTTC. Protein product: CASSLTGSYGYTF. The J gene is TRBJ1-2, the V gene TRBV27, with 7 bases matching TRBD1. CDR1 is MNHEY and CDR2 is SMNVEV in the germline V gene (reference sequence). V gave up 3 bases and J gave up 4 bases; unmatched junction bases: 2. This CDR3 is built from 13 residues.

The chain recombines TRBV30 with TRBJ1-1, with 7 bases that match TRBD1. CDR1 and CDR2 from the germline V gene are GTSNPN and SVGIG (reference sequence). This CDR3 has 11 amino acids. The CDR3 loop is CALRGSTEAFF. The CDR3, as DNA: TGTGCACTCAGGGGGAGTACTGAAGCTTTCTTT.

The V and J genes are TRBV7-9 and TRBJ1-3; weak D call: TRBD1 (5 bases). This CDR3 spans 13 amino acids. Trimming pared 5 bases from V and 4 bases from J, leaving 9 bases between. Germline CDR1 SEHNR, CDR2 FQNEAQ (reference sequence). CDR3 residues: CASSPGGGNTIYF. CDR3 nucleotide sequence: TGTGCCAGCAGCCCGGGGGGGGGAAACACCATATATTTT.

The rearrangement uses TRBV28 and TRBJ1-5; D is possibly TRBD1 (5 bases). The CDR3 loop spans 14 amino acids. Germline lookup yields CDR1 MDHEN and CDR2 SYDVKM. V lost 2 bases and J 1 base, leaving 6 bases between the germline ends. The CDR3 here is CASSLPGSNQPQHF. CDR3 DNA: TGTGCCAGCAGTTTACCAGGGAGCAATCAGCCCCAGCATTTT.

This rearrangement joins TRBV19 to TRBJ1-1; 8 bases agree with TRBD1. This CDR3 comprises 15 residues. With V trimmed by 5 bases and J by 2 bases, 7 bases remained unmatched. Germline V CDR1 and CDR2: LNHDA, SQIVND (reference sequence). The DNA of the CDR3 is TGTGCCAGTAGTGGACAGGGTGGTTTTAACACTGAAGCTTTCTTT. Protein product: CASSGQGGFNTEAFF.

The chain has TRBV5-1 and TRBJ1-1; D unresolved. The CDR3 consists of 14 residues. V lost 1 base and J 1 base, leaving 8 bases between the germline ends. Germline V gene sequence: CDR1 SGHRS, CDR2 YFSETQ. For the CDR3, the DNA is TGCGCCAGCAGCTTGTGGAGTGGGAACACTGAAGCTTTCTTT. Translated, it gives CASSLWSGNTEAFF. Full variable domain (rest looked up from reference TRBV5-1 and TRBJ1-1): KAGVTQTPRYLIKTRGQQVTLSCSPISGHRSVSWYQQTPGQGLQFLFEYFSETQRNKGNFPGRFSGRQFSNSRSEMNVSTLELGDSALYLCASSLWSGNTEAFFGQGTRLTVV.

This clone occurred a few times. This chain connects TRBV5-4 to TRBJ1-3; 10 bases map to TRBD1. Germline loops: CDR1 SGHNT, CDR2 YYREEE (reference sequence). The length of the CDR3 is 14 residues. Unmatched junction bases numbered 2, after V lost 2 bases and J lost 6 bases. DNA for the CDR3: TGTGCCAGCAGCTTCGGACAGGGGGTAAACACCATATATTTT. It translates to CASSFGQGVNTIYF. The whole variable domain, remainder taken from reference TRBV5-4 and TRBJ1-3, is ETGVTQSPTHLIKTRGQQVTLRCSSQSGHNTVSWYQQALGQGPQFIFQYYREEENGRGNFPPRFSGLQFPNYSSELNVNALELDDSALYLCASSFGQGVNTIYFGEGSWLTVV.

This clone was seen a single time. V and J are TRBV19 and TRBJ2-1; D is unclear. The germline V gene has CDR1 LNHDA and CDR2 SQIVND (reference sequence). V shed 7 bases and J shed 4 bases, with 11 bases lying between them. The CDR3 covers 13 residues. This CDR3 is CASKSAVYNEQFF. The CDR3 DNA reads as TGTGCCAGTAAATCGGCGGTTTACAATGAGCAGTTCTTC. Together with reference TRBV19 and TRBJ2-1, the CDR3 gives the full variable domain: DGGITQSPKYLFRKEGQNVTLSCEQNLNHDAMYWYRQDPGQGLRLIYYSQIVNDFQKGDIAEGYSVSREKKESFPLTVTSAQKNPTAFYLCASKSAVYNEQFFGPGTRLTVL.

Note on this clone: Other DNA sequences in this sample translate to the same CDR3. The chain combines TRBV6-5 with TRBJ1-2; no clear D. Germline V lookup: CDR1 MNHEY, CDR2 SVGAGI. The germline V and J ends were trimmed by 5 bases and 5 bases, with 15 bases remaining between them. The CDR3 runs to 14 residues. The CDR3, as DNA: TGTGCCAGCAGTCCTTCGGGAGGGATATATGGCTACACCTTC. Translating gives CASSPSGGIYGYTF.